These 14 T cell receptor beta chains share one sample of origin, sequenced in a study of spatial heterogeneity in lung cancer. Specified time point: sample taken at primary tumor resection. These receptors are not linked to any known antigen. TCRdb processed the 5' RACE reads anew with MiXCR; each CDR3 protein has one entry. The data hold around 4,000 distinct CDR3 sequences, with 4% to 5.5% observed a single time. Notes on the study in general: Counts of expanded intratumoral alpha and beta TCRs tracked tumor mutation counts.

Sequenced material: lung tumor tissue, taken at surgery. These receptors all stem from a female donor with early-stage non-small cell lung cancer.

By share, this clonotype ranks as medium-sized. In a library made to pick up alpha chains, this beta chain is a stray read with a size that means little. This chain links TRBV9 with TRBJ2-5; tentatively, D is TRBD1 or TRBD2 (6 bases each). This CDR3 spans 13 amino acids. Germline V CDR1 and CDR2: SGDLS, YYNGEE. The germline V and J ends were trimmed by 4 bases and 2 bases, with 9 bases remaining between them. This CDR3 is CASSWGAQETQYF. The CDR3 bases are TGTGCCAGCAGCTGGGGGGCTCAAGAGACCCAGTACTTC.

Within the sample, this clonotype is medium-sized (0.01 to 0.1%). This beta chain represents an off-target read in a library built for alpha chains; its size is of limited meaning. This chain connects TRBV11-2 to TRBJ2-1, with 9 positions matching TRBD1. This CDR3 has 15 residues. Germline CDR1 is SGHAT and CDR2 is FQNNGV. Trimming took 5 bases from V and 5 from J; bases not matched to a gene: 7. The CDR3 nucleotides read TGTGCCAGCAGCCCCACAGGGGGCACCAACAATGAGCAGTTCTTC. It specifies CASSPTGGTNNEQFF.

This clonotype was seen a handful of times. In a library made to pick up alpha chains, this beta chain is a stray read with a size that means little. The chain couples TRBV5-6 to TRBJ2-2, with a weak D call TRBD1 (6 bases). Germline V gene data show CDR1 as SGHDT and CDR2 as YYEEEE. V lost 4 bases to trimming and J lost 2 bases, with 12 bases between them. The CDR3 has 15 residues. The CDR3 DNA is TGTGCCAGCAGCCTAGGGGGAACCAACACCGGGGAGCTGTTTTTT. This translates into CASSLGGTNTGELFF.

Relative to its sample, this clonotype is medium-sized. This beta chain represents an off-target read in a library built for alpha chains; its size is of limited meaning. The V and J genes are TRBV14 and TRBJ2-6, with a possible D match to TRBD1 (6 bases). The ends were cut back, 1 base at V and 4 bases at J, with 8 bases in the middle. CDR1 is SGHDN, CDR2 FVKESK, per germline. This CDR3 is built from 15 residues. CDR3 nucleotides: TGTGCCAGCAGCCAAGTTGGGACAGGGGCCAACGTCCTGACTTTC. Residues: CASSQVGTGANVLTF.

This clonotype has ten or more counts. This beta chain lies outside the target of a library built for alpha chains; its clone size means little. The V call is TRBV28, the J call TRBJ1-5, with 7 bases aligning to TRBD1. The CDR3 is 15 residues long. Germline values: CDR1 MDHEN, CDR2 SYDVKM. With V trimmed by 5 bases and J by 0 bases, 4 bases remained unmatched. In nucleotides, the CDR3 is TGTGCCAGCAGTGGGACAGCTGGTAGCAATCAGCCCCAGCATTTT. This translates into CASSGTAGSNQPQHF.

This clonotype has a count of ten or more. This beta chain is a stray read from a library made for alpha chains; its abundance is not meaningful. The chain couples TRBV9 to TRBJ2-3, with 12 bases fitting TRBD2. The CDR3 is made up of 17 amino acids. Germline CDR1 SGDLS, CDR2 YYNGEE. The junction had 6 bases not matched to a gene; V was cut back by 4 bases and J by 0 bases. CDR3 DNA sequence: TGTGCCAGCAGCTCCGGACTAGCGGGACTTAGCACAGATACGCAGTATTTT. Translated, it gives CASSSGLAGLSTDTQYF.

This clonotype has just a few counts. This beta chain was picked up by a library intended for alpha chains and is off target, so its count carries little meaning. The genes are TRBV6-6 and TRBJ2-2; no reliable D call. CDR3 length: 15 residues. V lost 8 bases, J lost 5 bases, and 18 bases lay in between. CDR1 is MNHNY, CDR2 SVGAGI, per germline (reference sequence). CDR3 nucleotide sequence: TGTGCCAGCGCCATAATGGGGTTGAGGACCGGGGAGCTGTTTTTT. Protein: CASAIMGLRTGELFF.

By share, this clonotype ranks as medium-sized (0.01 to 0.1%). For a library built for alpha chains, this beta chain is a stray read; little rests on its size. The V call is TRBV7-8, the J call TRBJ1-4, with a tentative D call TRBD1 (6 bases). V was clipped by 1 base and J by 0 bases, with 15 bases between them. This CDR3 has 18 residues. Germline loops: CDR1 SGHVS, CDR2 FQNEAQ. CDR3 DNA: TGTGCCAGCAGCTTAGTCCCGGGGGCGCACCCAACTAATGAAAAACTGTTTTTT. Translation gives CASSLVPGAHPTNEKLFF.

By frequency in the sample, this clonotype is medium-sized. Since it is a stray read in a library aimed at alpha chains, this beta chain has a size that is not meaningful. The V gene is TRBV10-3, the J gene TRBJ2-7; 15 nucleotides agree with TRBD2. The germline V gene has CDR1 ENHRY and CDR2 SYGVKD. The CDR3 sequence is 18 residues long. Trimming removed 6 bases from V and 2 bases from J; junction bases left unmatched: 11. This CDR3 reads CAIREPGLAGGRPYEQYF. CDR3 DNA: TGTGCCATCAGAGAACCGGGACTAGCGGGAGGAAGGCCCTACGAGCAGTACTTC.

Judged by abundance, this clonotype is medium-sized. This beta chain lies outside the target of a library built for alpha chains; its clone size means little. This chain joins TRBV29-1 and TRBJ2-3; D may correspond to TRBD1 or TRBD2 (5 bases each). CDR3 length: 13 residues. Per the germline V gene, CDR1 is SQVTM and CDR2 is ANQGSEA. Trimming stripped 2 bases from V and 4 bases from J, with 10 bases between. The DNA of the CDR3 is TGCAGCGTTGAACACGGGACCTCAGATACGCAGTATTTT. It specifies CSVEHGTSDTQYF.

In its sample, this clonotype is medium-sized. Because the library targeted alpha chains, this beta chain is an off-target read whose size means little. The genes are TRBV2 and TRBJ1-2; D ambiguous. Germline loops: CDR1 SNHLY, CDR2 FYNNEI. The germline V and J ends were trimmed by 1 base and 10 bases, with 10 bases remaining between them. This CDR3 region has 12 residues. DNA of the CDR3: TGTGCCAGCAGTGAAGATAGTCCCCCCTACACCTTC. Protein product: CASSEDSPPYTF.

This clonotype was picked up many times. This beta chain is a stray read from a library made for alpha chains; its abundance is not meaningful. The chain combines TRBV7-8 with TRBJ2-4; TRBD2 aligns across 14 bases. J lost 6 bases, V lost 1 base, and 23 bases had no gene match. The germline V gene encodes CDR1 SGHVS and CDR2 FQNEAQ. The CDR3 contains 23 residues. The CDR3 loop is CASSLGLAGHTPGTSGRGNIQYF. The CDR3 bases are TGTGCCAGCAGCTTAGGACTAGCCGGACATACCCCCGGGACTAGCGGGAGAGGAAACATTCAGTACTTC.

This clonotype has a count of ten or more. Within a library made for alpha chains, this beta chain is off target, and its count is uninformative. The chain links TRBV12-3 or TRBV12-4 to TRBJ1-6; D gene ambiguous. Deletions cut 6 bases from V and 4 bases from J, with 7 bases between. The CDR3 is 13 residues long. The CDR3 sequence is CASRTEYNSPLHF. The CDR3 nucleotides read TGTGCCAGCAGGACCGAATATAATTCACCCCTCCACTTT.

This clonotype is labeled as large. The library was prepared for alpha chains; this beta chain is a stray read, so its frequency means little. V usage is TRBV11-1 and J usage is TRBJ2-7; TRBD1 matches 7 bases. V shed 5 bases, J shed 3 bases, and the junction held 10 bases outside the gene matches. This CDR3 comprises 15 residues. Germline V CDR1 and CDR2: SGHAT, FQDESV (reference sequence). This CDR3 reads CASSGSGTAFYEQYV. CDR3 sequence (DNA): TGTGCCAGCAGCGGATCCGGGACAGCCTTCTACGAGCAGTACGTC.